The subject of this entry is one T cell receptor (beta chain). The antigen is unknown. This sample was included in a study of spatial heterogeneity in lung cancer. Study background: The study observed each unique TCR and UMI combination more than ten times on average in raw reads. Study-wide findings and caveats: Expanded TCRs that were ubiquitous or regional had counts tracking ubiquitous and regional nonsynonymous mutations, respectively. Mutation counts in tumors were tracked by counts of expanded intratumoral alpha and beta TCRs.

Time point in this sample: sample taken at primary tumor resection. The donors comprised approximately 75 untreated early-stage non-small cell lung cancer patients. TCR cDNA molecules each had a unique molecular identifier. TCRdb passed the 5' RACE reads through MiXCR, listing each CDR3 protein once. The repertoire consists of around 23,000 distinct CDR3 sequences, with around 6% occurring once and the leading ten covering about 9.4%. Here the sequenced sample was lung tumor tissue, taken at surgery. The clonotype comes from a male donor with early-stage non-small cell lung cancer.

This CDR3 reads CASSMDGTPSSYEQYF. As DNA, the CDR3 is TGTGCCAGTAGTATGGACGGGACACCTTCCTCGTACGAGCAGTACTTC. The rearrangement uses TRBV19 and TRBJ2-7; D is possibly TRBD1 (6 bases). The germline CDR1 and CDR2 sequences are LNHDA and SQIVND (reference sequence). Trimming cost V 3 bases and J 4 bases, with 19 bases left between them. The CDR3 spans 16 residues.